This T cell receptor beta chain appears in the sequencing data of a study of T cell repertoires in cytomegalovirus infection. About the study: A matching HLA type, together with CMV infection, was signaled by public TCR beta signatures. General study results and limits: Dominant in the ex vivo response were TCR beta clonotypes restricted by HLA-C and specific for CMV. Cumulated frequencies of public TCR beta families served to identify carriers of CMV plus the relevant HLA.

Remarks on this clonotype: Its antigen remains unidentified.

Germline CDR1 is DFQATT and CDR2 is SNEGSKA (reference sequence). Trimming pared 6 bases from V and 1 base from J, leaving 15 bases between. CDR3 size: 14 residues. In TCRdb, the reads were re-called with MiXCR into one record per CDR3 protein. Counted here are roughly 500,000 distinct CDR3 sequences, approximately 10% occurring once; the ten biggest clones make up roughly a tenth. The sample taken for sequencing was PBMCs. The chain carries TRBV20-1 and TRBJ1-2; D not resolved. This sequence originates from a human donor in good health (CMV status not recorded). Some clones in this sample may be carry-over from other donors' samples. Here the CDR3 reads CSADDGFSNYGYTF. The CDR3 bases are TGCAGTGCCGATGACGGTTTTAGTAACTATGGCTACACCTTC.